The text below deals with one T cell receptor (beta chain). Source study methods: It was from reference gene primer amplification that nucleated cell counts were estimated. TCRdb's table, derived via immunoSEQ multiplex PCR, lists solely in-frame clones and lacks some. V and J calls and clone size are as listed in that table; D and trimming were resolved from the DNA. Found here are roughly 280,000 clones, roughly 86% of them singletons; the top ten hold about 3.5%. V dropped 4 bases and J dropped 10 bases, with 14 bases sitting between them. Germline V lookup: CDR1 SGHDT, CDR2 YYEEEE. The CDR3 totals 12 residues. This entry is derived from a study of blood T cell repertoires in COVID-19.

The sample consisted of peripheral blood. This clonotype was sampled from a man aged 18 to 30 with active or convalescent COVID-19. The chain links TRBV5-6 to TRBJ1-2; D call uncertain. DNA for the CDR3: TGTGCCAGCAGCCCGAATCTGGGAGACTACACCTTC. Translating gives CASSPNLGDYTF. Filled out from reference TRBV5-6 and TRBJ1-2, the complete variable domain reads DAGVTQSPTHLIKTRGQQVTLRCSPKSGHDTVSWYQQALGQGPQFIFQYYEEEERQRGNFPDRFSGHQFPNYSSELNVNALLLGDSALYLCASSPNLGDYTFGSGTRLTVV.